These T cell receptor beta chains were read from a single sample in a study of cytomegalovirus exposure and HLA in healthy donors. TCRdb's copy holds only in-frame clones and misses some; the assay was immunoSEQ multiplex PCR. The top ten clones hold 0.25% to 0.3% of a sample with 150,000 to 200,000 clones, less than 90% of them seen once. Material: PBMCs. The receptors derive from a boy younger than 18 in good health and CMV-seronegative. CDR3s include the opening cysteine and the closing phenylalanine or tryptophan. Fields, in order: CDR3 protein, CDR3 DNA, clone size, D gene, V gene, J gene. A D gene is named only where the DNA matches it firmly. Clone sizes are given selectively: once, few, many, or a class where the clone is expanded.

CDR3 protein: CASSFGEGETQYF; CDR3 DNA: TGTGCCAGCAGCTTTGGCGAGGGAGAGACCCAGTACTTC; clone size: .; D gene: .; V gene: TRBV11-2; J gene: TRBJ2-5
CDR3 protein: CASSTGQGRNTIYF; CDR3 DNA: TGTGCCAGCAGCACTGGACAGGGGAGAAACACCATATATTTT; clone size: once; D gene: TRBD1; V gene: TRBV5-6; J gene: TRBJ1-3
CDR3 protein: CASRLYRVPATSGNTIYF; CDR3 DNA: TGTGCCAGCAGATTATACAGGGTCCCCGCGACCTCTGGAAACACCATATATTTT; clone size: few; D gene: .; V gene: TRBV2; J gene: TRBJ1-3
CDR3 protein: CAIRTGVEETQYF; CDR3 DNA: TGTGCCATCAGAACAGGGGTGGAGGAGACCCAGTACTTC; clone size: .; D gene: TRBD1; V gene: TRBV10-3; J gene: TRBJ2-5
CDR3 protein: CAWSVRITGSLAEAFF; CDR3 DNA: TGTGCCTGGAGTGTAAGAATTACAGGGTCTTTAGCTGAAGCTTTCTTT; clone size: .; D gene: .; V gene: TRBV30; J gene: TRBJ1-1
CDR3 protein: CASSRGNSRRVLSKNIQYF; CDR3 DNA: TGTGCCAGCAGCAGGGGTAACAGCCGGAGAGTTCTGTCCAAAAACATTCAGTACTTC; clone size: .; D gene: .; V gene: TRBV14; J gene: TRBJ2-4
CDR3 protein: CASSISGGSSYEQYF; CDR3 DNA: TGCGCCAGCAGCATCTCGGGGGGCTCCTCCTACGAGCAGTACTTC; clone size: .; D gene: .; V gene: TRBV5-1; J gene: TRBJ2-7
CDR3 protein: CASSKGLAGNNEQFF; CDR3 DNA: TGTGCCAGCAGCAAAGGACTAGCGGGGAACAATGAGCAGTTCTTC; clone size: .; D gene: .; V gene: TRBV21-1; J gene: TRBJ2-1
CDR3 protein: CASSDRGSSYEQYF; CDR3 DNA: TGTGCCAGCAGCGACAGGGGGAGCTCCTACGAGCAGTACTTC; clone size: .; D gene: TRBD1; V gene: TRBV6-5; J gene: TRBJ2-7
CDR3 protein: CASSPQGDNSPLHF; CDR3 DNA: TGTGCCAGCAGCCCCCAGGGGGATAATTCACCCCTCCACTTT; clone size: .; D gene: TRBD1; V gene: TRBV7-3; J gene: TRBJ1-6
CDR3 protein: CASSFWRTNEKLFF; CDR3 DNA: TGTGCCAGCAGCTTCTGGCGGACTAATGAAAAACTGTTTTTT; clone size: .; D gene: .; V gene: TRBV5-8; J gene: TRBJ1-4
CDR3 protein: CASSESVLMGYTF; CDR3 DNA: TGTGCCAGCAGTGAATCGGTTCTTATGGGCTACACCTTC; clone size: once; D gene: .; V gene: TRBV25-1; J gene: TRBJ1-2
CDR3 protein: CAWSVSRSWGTGGKNTEAFF; CDR3 DNA: TGTGCCTGGAGTGTAAGTCGATCGTGGGGGACAGGGGGCAAGAACACTGAAGCTTTCTTT; clone size: .; D gene: TRBD1; V gene: TRBV30; J gene: TRBJ1-1
CDR3 protein: CASSRLTGELFF; CDR3 DNA: TGTGCCAGCAGCAGACTGACCGGGGAGCTGTTTTTT; clone size: .; D gene: .; V gene: TRBV27; J gene: TRBJ2-2
CDR3 protein: CAGGGPTYNEQFF; CDR3 DNA: TGTGCCGGCGGAGGGCCTACTTACAATGAGCAGTTCTTC; clone size: .; D gene: .; V gene: TRBV11-2; J gene: TRBJ2-1
CDR3 protein: CASSHGTIGGNEQFF; CDR3 DNA: TGTGCCAGCAGCCACGGGACTATCGGGGGCAATGAGCAGTTCTTC; clone size: .; D gene: TRBD2; V gene: TRBV7-6; J gene: TRBJ2-1
CDR3 protein: CASSPWTGQNTGELFF; CDR3 DNA: TGTGCCAGCAGCCCTTGGACAGGGCAGAACACCGGGGAGCTGTTTTTT; clone size: .; D gene: TRBD1; V gene: TRBV7-9; J gene: TRBJ2-2
CDR3 protein: CASKSGQINTGELFF; CDR3 DNA: TGTGCCAGCAAGTCGGGACAGATTAACACCGGGGAGCTGTTTTTT; clone size: .; D gene: TRBD1; V gene: TRBV2; J gene: TRBJ2-2
CDR3 protein: CASSFGNQPQHF; CDR3 DNA: TGTGCCAGCAGTTTCGGGAATCAGCCCCAGCATTTT; clone size: .; D gene: .; V gene: TRBV28; J gene: TRBJ1-5
CDR3 protein: CASTGLAGYNEQFF; CDR3 DNA: TGTGCCAGCACGGGACTAGCGGGATACAATGAGCAGTTCTTC; clone size: .; D gene: TRBD2; V gene: TRBV2; J gene: TRBJ2-1
CDR3 protein: CASSTSGLAGFSSGANVLTF; CDR3 DNA: TGTGCCAGTTCGACCTCGGGACTAGCGGGGTTTAGCTCTGGGGCCAACGTCCTGACTTTC; clone size: .; D gene: TRBD2; V gene: TRBV19; J gene: TRBJ2-6
CDR3 protein: CASSGQLNEQFF; CDR3 DNA: TGTGCCAGCTCGGGACAGCTAAATGAGCAGTTCTTC; clone size: .; D gene: TRBD1; V gene: TRBV18; J gene: TRBJ2-1
CDR3 protein: CASSSPGEPYNEQFF; CDR3 DNA: TGTGCCAGCAGTTCCCCGGGGGAACCCTACAATGAGCAGTTCTTC; clone size: .; D gene: .; V gene: TRBV28; J gene: TRBJ2-1
CDR3 protein: CASSSRTVYNEQFF; CDR3 DNA: TGTGCCAGCAGCTCTCGGACAGTCTACAATGAGCAGTTCTTC; clone size: .; D gene: .; V gene: TRBV7-2; J gene: TRBJ2-1
CDR3 protein: CASSQGQGNQPQHF; CDR3 DNA: TGCGCCAGCAGCCAAGGACAGGGCAATCAGCCCCAGCATTTT; clone size: few; D gene: .; V gene: TRBV4-3; J gene: TRBJ1-5
CDR3 protein: CASSQGRNMAAGTEAFF; CDR3 DNA: TGCGCCAGCAGCCAAGGTAGGAATATGGCGGCTGGAACTGAAGCTTTCTTT; clone size: .; D gene: .; V gene: TRBV4-3; J gene: TRBJ1-1
CDR3 protein: CASSDRGPYEQYF; CDR3 DNA: TGTGCCAGCAGTGACAGGGGTCCCTACGAGCAGTACTTC; clone size: .; D gene: TRBD1; V gene: TRBV27; J gene: TRBJ2-7
CDR3 protein: CASTLASSPLHF; CDR3 DNA: TGTGCCAGCACCCTCGCGAGTTCACCCCTCCACTTT; clone size: .; D gene: .; V gene: TRBV5-8; J gene: TRBJ1-6
CDR3 protein: CASSATGAQHF; CDR3 DNA: TGTGCCAGTAGTGCGACAGGGGCCCAGCATTTT; clone size: .; D gene: TRBD1; V gene: TRBV19; J gene: TRBJ1-5
CDR3 protein: CASSEGGVRPNSNQPQHF; CDR3 DNA: TGTGCCAGCAGTGAGGGAGGAGTTAGGCCAAATAGCAATCAGCCCCAGCATTTT; clone size: .; D gene: .; V gene: TRBV2; J gene: TRBJ1-5
CDR3 protein: CASSRRGLIAAGRPNEKLFF; CDR3 DNA: TGTGCCAGCAGTCGCCGCGGTCTGATAGCGGCGGGACGGCCAAATGAAAAACTGTTTTTT; clone size: .; D gene: .; V gene: TRBV27; J gene: TRBJ1-4
CDR3 protein: CASGKTGGRGNTEAFF; CDR3 DNA: TGTGCCAGCGGAAAGACAGGGGGCCGCGGGAACACTGAAGCTTTCTTT; clone size: .; D gene: TRBD1; V gene: TRBV28; J gene: TRBJ1-1
CDR3 protein: CASSLTGGASTDTQYF; CDR3 DNA: TGTGCCAGCAGCTTGACAGGGGGGGCTAGCACAGATACGCAGTATTTT; clone size: .; D gene: TRBD1; V gene: TRBV7-9; J gene: TRBJ2-3
CDR3 protein: CASSQGARSNQPQHF; CDR3 DNA: TGTGCCAGCTCACAGGGGGCTCGAAGCAATCAGCCCCAGCATTTT; clone size: .; D gene: TRBD1; V gene: TRBV5-8; J gene: TRBJ1-5
CDR3 protein: CASSGAGGRETQYF; CDR3 DNA: TGTGCCAGCAGTGGTGCAGGGGGCAGGGAGACCCAGTACTTC; clone size: .; D gene: TRBD1; V gene: TRBV9; J gene: TRBJ2-5
CDR3 protein: CASSQDEGLLYNEQFF; CDR3 DNA: TGTGCCAGCAGCCAAGATGAGGGACTACTATACAATGAGCAGTTCTTC; clone size: .; D gene: TRBD2; V gene: TRBV4-2; J gene: TRBJ2-1
CDR3 protein: CASSSHITDYTDTQYF; CDR3 DNA: TGTGCCAGCAGTTCCCATATCACAGATTACACAGATACGCAGTATTTT; clone size: .; D gene: .; V gene: TRBV28; J gene: TRBJ2-3
CDR3 protein: CASSLRDRGPEQYF; CDR3 DNA: TGTGCCAGCAGCCTCCGGGACAGGGGCCCCGAGCAGTACTTC; clone size: .; D gene: TRBD1; V gene: TRBV11-2; J gene: TRBJ2-7
CDR3 protein: CASSQTSRDRAYTEAFF; CDR3 DNA: TGCGCCAGCAGCCAAACGAGTCGGGACAGGGCTTACACTGAAGCTTTCTTT; clone size: .; D gene: TRBD1; V gene: TRBV4-1; J gene: TRBJ1-1
CDR3 protein: CASSLAPNQPQHF; CDR3 DNA: TGCGCCAGCAGCTTGGCCCCAAATCAGCCCCAGCATTTT; clone size: once; D gene: .; V gene: TRBV5-1; J gene: TRBJ1-5
CDR3 protein: CASSSGTEQFF; CDR3 DNA: TGTGCCAGCAGTTCCGGGACAGAGCAGTTCTTC; clone size: .; D gene: .; V gene: TRBV6-1; J gene: TRBJ2-1
CDR3 protein: CASSLGPNEQFF; CDR3 DNA: TGCGCCAGCAGCTTGGGGCCGAATGAGCAGTTCTTC; clone size: .; D gene: .; V gene: TRBV5-1; J gene: TRBJ2-1
CDR3 protein: CASSLSQFISGNTIYF; CDR3 DNA: TGTGCCAGCAGTTTATCCCAGTTCATCTCTGGAAACACCATATATTTT; clone size: few; D gene: .; V gene: TRBV28; J gene: TRBJ1-3
CDR3 protein: CASSWGLAGNNEQFF; CDR3 DNA: TGCGCCAGCAGCTGGGGGCTAGCGGGGAACAATGAGCAGTTCTTC; clone size: .; D gene: TRBD2; V gene: TRBV5-1; J gene: TRBJ2-1
CDR3 protein: CARGQRPTYGYTF; CDR3 DNA: TGTGCCAGGGGACAGAGACCTACCTATGGCTACACCTTC; clone size: .; D gene: TRBD1; V gene: TRBV6-1; J gene: TRBJ1-2
CDR3 protein: CASSLSGTLIYEQYF; CDR3 DNA: TGTGCCAGCAGTTTAAGCGGGACCCTGATCTACGAGCAGTACTTC; clone size: .; D gene: TRBD2; V gene: TRBV27; J gene: TRBJ2-7
CDR3 protein: CASSRPGGTYGYTF; CDR3 DNA: TGTGCCAGCAGTCGCCCGGGAGGGACCTATGGCTACACCTTC; clone size: .; D gene: .; V gene: TRBV27; J gene: TRBJ1-2
CDR3 protein: CASSLTREDNEQFF; CDR3 DNA: TGTGCCAGCAGCCTTACACGGGAGGACAATGAGCAGTTCTTC; clone size: .; D gene: TRBD2; V gene: TRBV7-9; J gene: TRBJ2-1